The clone carrying this T cell receptor beta chain has just a few counts. Its specificity is not known. Gene names and germline match the mouse. Sequencing ends 1 residue short of the CDR3 end; the germline J gene provides the rest. Profiled with immunoSEQ multiplex PCR; TCRdb holds only in-frame clones, not every one. The sample has 2,500 to 3,500 clones, 40% to 50% seen once. Time point here: mouse harvest day 14 after allogeneic transplant. Mouse grafts combined 10^7 T-cell-depleted bone marrow cells with 10^6 splenic CD5+ T cells. Germline CDR1 and CDR2: LGHNA and YNLKQL (reference sequence). The CDR3 spans 16 residues. Unmatched junction bases numbered 2, after V lost 0 bases and J lost 2 bases. This sample was included in a study of tissue T cells after allogeneic stem cell transplantation. Overall study results and limits: The patient cohort was small and clinically heterogeneous, with limited sampling depth.

Sequenced input: gut tissue. This sequence was found in a female BALB/c mouse given C57BL/6 T cells with graft-versus-host disease after an allogeneic hematopoietic cell transplant. This rearrangement joins TRBV5 to TRBJ2-1; 9 bases match TRBD2. The CDR3 DNA, read in part, is TGTGCCAGCAGCCAAGAACTGGGGGGTGACTATGCTGAGCAGTTC. Translation gives CASSQELGGDYAEQF. The entire CDR3 is CASSQELGGDYAEQFF.